The 31 T cell receptor beta chains given below trace back to one sample, sequenced in a study of beta chain features in type 1 diabetes. The study reverse transcribed the entire isolated RNA, so it sequenced expressed TCRB transcripts. Libraries were prepared by immunoSEQ multiplex PCR; TCRdb keeps only in-frame clonotypes and omits some of them. The sample consists of approximately 150,000 clones, 8% to 13% of them appearing once. Sequenced: naive CD4+ T cells from blood. These receptor sequences come from a man aged 18 to 35 in good health.

This clone was seen more than once but under ten times. This sequence joins TRBV7-6 and TRBJ2-5; D ambiguous. Germline loops: CDR1 SGHVS, CDR2 FNYEAQ. V dropped 5 bases and J dropped 4 bases, with 5 bases sitting between them. The CDR3 runs to 11 residues. CDR3 protein: CASSGRETQYF. CDR3 nucleotides: TGTGCCAGCAGCGGTAGAGAGACCCAGTACTTC.

The sample holds a few counts of this clone. DNA of the CDR3: TGCGCCAGCAGTAAGGACAGGGTTTCAGGAAACACCATATATTTT. It specifies CASSKDRVSGNTIYF. This rearrangement joins TRBV4-3 to TRBJ1-3; TRBD1 matches at 8 bases. The length of the CDR3 is 15 residues. The V segment lost 6 bases and the J segment 4 bases; nucleotides outside the gene matches: 8. The germline CDR1 and CDR2 sequences are LGHNA and YSLEER.

J is TRBJ1-2 and V is TRBV6-1; weak D call: TRBD1 (5 bases). Germline V CDR1 and CDR2: MNHNS, SASEGT. V lost 2 bases and J lost 5, with 12 bases in between. The CDR3 extends over 14 amino acids. CDR3 sequence (DNA): TGTGCCAGCAGTGAACCCGGCAGGGCTTATGGCTACACCTTC. Translating it yields CASSEPGRAYGYTF.

The chain couples TRBV7-8 to TRBJ1-6; no firm D call. Trimming cost V 2 bases and J 5 bases, with 13 bases left between them. Germline V gene data show CDR1 as SGHVS and CDR2 as FQNEAQ. The CDR3 loop spans 16 amino acids. The CDR3 region has the DNA TGTGCCAGCAGCTTAAGCGAGGGCCCAGATAATTCACCCCTCCACTTT. It is translated as CASSLSEGPDNSPLHF.

This clone occurred a few times. The chain carries TRBV7-9 and TRBJ1-3; tentative D call: TRBD1 (5 bases). Trimming shortened V by 5 bases and J by 2 bases, and 7 bases separated the two germline ends. CDR3 length: 13 residues. CDR1 is SEHNR and CDR2 is FQNEAQ in the germline V gene (reference sequence). CDR3 amino acids: CASSPGAGNTIYF. The CDR3 DNA reads as TGTGCCAGCAGCCCGGGGGCTGGAAACACCATATATTTT.

This clone was seen many times. This chain joins TRBV30 and TRBJ1-2, with 8 bases identical to TRBD1. CDR3 length: 14 residues. The germline V gene has CDR1 GTSNPN and CDR2 SVGIG (reference sequence). The J segment lost 2 bases and the V segment lost 3 bases, leaving 5 bases of the junction unmatched. The CDR3 sequence is CAWRDWTGNYGYTF. The CDR3 DNA sequence: TGTGCCTGGAGAGATTGGACAGGGAACTATGGCTACACCTTC.

The V gene is TRBV29-1, the J gene TRBJ2-3; 7 positions match TRBD1. V gave up 8 bases and J gave up 0 bases; unmatched junction bases: 14. The CDR3 loop spans 16 amino acids. The V gene's germline CDR1 is SQVTM and CDR2 ANQGSEA. This CDR3 is CSFRGQGVTSTDTQYF. The CDR3 nucleotides are TGCAGCTTTAGGGGGCAGGGGGTTACTAGCACAGATACGCAGTATTTT.

This clone was seen a handful of times. This chain uses TRBV5-6 with TRBJ2-5; possible D gene TRBD2, 6 bases. The ends were cut back, 2 bases at V and 4 bases at J, with 12 bases in the middle. CDR3 length equals 14 residues. CDR1 is SGHDT and CDR2 is YYEEEE in the germline V gene. Here the CDR3 DNA reads TGTGCCAGCAGCTTACCCGGGGAGGCAGAGACCCAGTACTTC. Its translation: CASSLPGEAETQYF.

The chain employs TRBV5-1 and TRBJ2-3; perhaps TRBD1 as D (5 bases). From germline, CDR1 is SGHRS and CDR2 YFSETQ. Between the trimmed V and J ends, which lost 3 bases and 3 bases, there was a span of 8 bases. The CDR3 is 13 amino acids. CDR3 nucleotide sequence: TGCGCCAGCAGCTGGCAGGGAACAGATACGCAGTATTTT. This sequence encodes CASSWQGTDTQYF. The full variable domain, in which reference TRBV5-1 and TRBJ2-3 provide the parts outside the CDR3, is KAGVTQTPRYLIKTRGQQVTLSCSPISGHRSVSWYQQTPGQGLQFLFEYFSETQRNKGNFPGRFSGRQFSNSRSEMNVSTLELGDSALYLCASSWQGTDTQYFGPGTRLTVL.

This chain uses TRBV7-2 with TRBJ2-1; TRBD2 is a possible D gene (5 bases). CDR1 is SGHTA and CDR2 is FQGNSA in the germline V gene. The CDR3 loop spans 15 amino acids. Trimming stripped 4 bases from V and 8 bases from J, with 18 bases between. The CDR3 DNA is TGTGCCAGCAGCTGGGCCGGGCCCCTTAGCGATGAGCAGTTCTTC. As protein: CASSWAGPLSDEQFF.

This clone was recorded a few times. CDR3: CATSRAGQPGGGYTF. In DNA, the CDR3 is TGTGCCACCAGCAGAGCCGGGCAGCCAGGGGGGGGCTACACCTTC. V is TRBV15 and J is TRBJ1-2; 7 positions match TRBD1. The CDR3 consists of 15 residues. Per the germline V gene, CDR1 is LNHNV and CDR2 is YYDKDF (reference sequence). Trimming removed 1 base from V and 8 bases from J; junction bases left unmatched: 10.

This clone was detected a few times. The gene calls are TRBV6-1 and TRBJ2-7, with 11 positions matching TRBD1. Germline V gene sequence: CDR1 MNHNS, CDR2 SASEGT. This CDR3 is built from 17 residues. J was trimmed by 9 bases and V by 4 bases; bases with no gene match: 17. CDR3 loop: CASSGAGTGGKATRQYF. In DNA form, the CDR3 reads TGTGCCAGCAGTGGAGCCGGGACAGGGGGAAAAGCTACGAGGCAGTACTTC.

This chain links TRBV5-1 with TRBJ2-7; 8 bases align to TRBD2. In germline, CDR1 is SGHRS, CDR2 YFSETQ. The CDR3 runs to 17 residues. The V and J ends lost 4 bases and 2 bases, in that order; junction bases with no gene match: 14. As DNA, the CDR3 is TGCGCCAGCAGCCCGCCGGGGGGGCGGGGGACCGCCTACGAGCAGTACTTC. Encoded protein: CASSPPGGRGTAYEQYF.

The chain carries TRBV5-8 and TRBJ2-7; 9 positions match TRBD1. J gave up 5 bases and V 4 bases, and 10 bases lay outside the gene matches. The CDR3 runs 15 residues. In germline, CDR1 is SGHTS, CDR2 YDEGEE. The CDR3 sequence: CASSIRDRVHHEQYF. CDR3 in DNA: TGTGCCAGCAGCATCCGGGACAGGGTCCACCACGAGCAGTACTTC.

The genes are TRBV14 and TRBJ1-5, with 10 bases lining up with TRBD1. Germline lookup yields CDR1 SGHDN and CDR2 FVKESK. The CDR3 extends over 18 amino acids. With 2 bases clipped from V and 0 bases from J, the junction kept 7 bases outside the gene matches. This chain's CDR3 is CASSQTRQGAYSNQPQHF. CDR3 nucleotide sequence: TGTGCCAGCAGCCAAACCAGACAGGGGGCTTATAGCAATCAGCCCCAGCATTTT.

This clone was seen a few times. The chain uses TRBV29-1 and TRBJ2-2; TRBD2 matches at 7 bases. Germline values: CDR1 SQVTM, CDR2 ANQGSEA. After removal of 5 bases from V and 6 bases from J, the junction contained 3 bases not matched to a gene. There are 12 residues in the CDR3. CDR3: CSVSGAPGELFF. CDR3 DNA: TGCAGCGTTAGCGGGGCTCCCGGGGAGCTGTTTTTT.

The chain couples TRBV6-5 to TRBJ2-7; D is perhaps TRBD1 (5 bases). The CDR3 spans 14 residues. Germline CDR1 and CDR2: MNHEY and SVGAGI. The V and J ends lost 8 bases and 6 bases respectively, with 20 bases between them. CDR3: CASREIGARGEQYF. The CDR3 DNA follows: TGTGCCAGCCGAGAGATTGGGGCTCGTGGCGAGCAGTACTTC.

In this sample, this clone turned up many times. The chain links TRBV4-2 to TRBJ2-6; D possibly corresponds to TRBD1 (6 bases). Trimming took 8 bases from V and 1 from J, leaving 15 bases between them. The CDR3 spans 16 residues. CDR1 LGHNA and CDR2 YNFKEQ come from the germline V gene. Here the CDR3 reads CASERQGNSGANVLTF. Here the CDR3 DNA reads TGTGCCAGCGAGAGGCAGGGGAATTCTGGGGCCAACGTCCTGACTTTC.

This clone was detected only a few times. The V call is TRBV2, the J call TRBJ1-5; 11 nucleotides line up with TRBD1. Germline assignment: CDR1 SNHLY and CDR2 FYNNEI. The CDR3 extends over 16 amino acids. After removal of 3 bases from V and 4 bases from J, the junction contained 5 bases not matched to a gene. CDR3 region: CASSEWTGGRNQPQHF. DNA of the CDR3: TGTGCCAGCAGTGAGTGGACAGGGGGCAGGAATCAGCCCCAGCATTTT.

The chain employs TRBV7-6 and TRBJ2-2; no clear D. Trimming removed 4 bases from V and 0 bases from J, with 9 bases in between. The CDR3 runs to 15 residues. CDR1 and CDR2 (germline): SGHVS, FNYEAQ. CDR3 sequence reads: CASSSVNSNTGELFF. CDR3 sequence (DNA): TGTGCCAGCAGCTCAGTAAATTCGAACACCGGGGAGCTGTTTTTT.

V gene TRBV4-3 combines with J gene TRBJ1-2, with a weak D call TRBD1 (5 bases). CDR1 is LGHNA, CDR2 YSLEER, per germline. Trimming removed 1 base from V and 8 bases from J, with 11 bases in between. The CDR3 sequence is 13 residues long. The CDR3 region is CASSQGGARGYTF. CDR3 DNA: TGCGCCAGCAGCCAAGGCGGGGCACGGGGCTACACCTTC.

The V gene is TRBV28, the J gene TRBJ2-2; 15 nucleotides align to TRBD2. Trimming cost V 1 base and J 6 bases; bases outside gene matches: 6. Germline V gives CDR1 MDHEN, CDR2 SYDVKM. The CDR3 is 18 residues long. CDR3 sequence (DNA): TGTGCCAGCAGTTTATATCGGTGGACTAGCGGGGGGGCCGGGGAGCTGTTTTTT. Translating gives CASSLYRWTSGGAGELFF.

This clone turned up a few times. The chain has TRBV9 and TRBJ2-5; D gene uncertain. This CDR3 has 13 residues. Trimming stripped 0 bases from V and 5 bases from J, with 8 bases between. In germline, CDR1 is SGDLS, CDR2 YYNGEE. This chain's CDR3 is CASSVDYFETQYF. The CDR3 coding sequence is TGTGCCAGCAGCGTAGACTACTTCGAGACCCAGTACTTC.

The rearrangement links TRBV6-7 to TRBJ1-6; 7 bases align to TRBD1. TRBV6-7 has ORF status, its function being uncertain. The CDR3 totals 16 residues. The J segment lost 7 bases and the V segment lost 7 bases, leaving 13 bases of the junction unmatched. CDR3 in amino acids: CASTRETGFRNSPLHF. The CDR3 nucleotides read TGTGCCAGCACCCGAGAGACAGGGTTTCGCAATTCACCCCTCCACTTT.

There are many counts of this clone. The V and J genes are TRBV9 and TRBJ1-2; TRBD1 is a possible D gene (5 bases). Trimming shortened V by 0 bases and J by 8 bases, and 11 bases separated the two germline ends. Germline CDR1 SGDLS, CDR2 YYNGEE. CDR3 size: 13 residues. DNA of the CDR3: TGTGCCAGCAGCGTAGAACAGGACCGCGGCTACACCTTC. Protein sequence: CASSVEQDRGYTF.

The CDR3 spells CAWSGTGDNYGYTF. CDR3 bases: TGTGCCTGGTCCGGGACAGGGGATAACTATGGCTACACCTTC. The J gene is TRBJ1-2, the V gene TRBV30; the match to TRBD1 covers 10 bases. Germline values: CDR1 GTSNPN, CDR2 SVGIG (reference sequence). The CDR3 has 14 residues. Trimming took 5 bases from V and 1 from J; bases not matched to a gene: 4.

This clone appeared many times. The rearrangement uses TRBV7-2 and TRBJ2-3; maybe TRBD2 (6 bases). The CDR3 has 15 amino acids. V was pared by 4 bases and J by 4 bases, with 15 bases between. CDR1 and CDR2 (germline): SGHTA, FQGNSA. CDR3 nucleotides: TGTGCCAGCAGCTCCGGGACTCCTGGGGCAGATACGCAGTATTTT. Protein sequence: CASSSGTPGADTQYF.

The DNA for the CDR3 is TGTGCCAGCTCAGAGGGAACTAGGGGCTACACCTTC. It translates to CASSEGTRGYTF. This rearrangement joins TRBV18 to TRBJ1-2; D is unresolved. Germline V lookup: CDR1 KGHSH, CDR2 LQKENI. This CDR3 has 12 amino acids. Trimming pared 5 bases from V and 8 bases from J, leaving 12 bases between. Drawing the rest from reference TRBV18 and TRBJ1-2, the complete variable domain is NAGVMQNPRHLVRRRGQEARLRCSPMKGHSHVYWYRQLPEEGLKFMVYLQKENIIDESGMPKERFSAEFPKEGPSILRIQQVVRGDSAAYFCASSEGTRGYTFGSGTRLTVV.

In this sample, this clone turned up a few times. The chain uses TRBV4-2 and TRBJ2-1, with 7 bases that match TRBD1. After removal of 4 bases from V and 6 bases from J, the junction contained 12 bases not matched to a gene. The CDR3 contains 16 residues. Germline V gives CDR1 LGHNA, CDR2 YNFKEQ. The CDR3 nucleotides are TGTGCCAGCAGCCTGACGTCCCGGGGACAGCCCAATGAGCAGTTCTTC. Residues: CASSLTSRGQPNEQFF.

This chain uses TRBV27 with TRBJ1-2, with 9 bases identical to TRBD1. The CDR3 covers 16 residues. V was pared by 0 bases and J by 5 bases, with 7 bases of the junction left unmatched. Germline V lookup: CDR1 MNHEY, CDR2 SMNVEV (reference sequence). The CDR3 DNA reads TGTGCCAGCAGTTTATCGGGGACCGGGACAGGGTATGGCTACACCTTC. This gives the protein CASSLSGTGTGYGYTF.

The rearrangement uses TRBV30 and TRBJ2-3; 8 bases map to TRBD2. The ends lost 4 bases at V and 1 base at J; junction bases unmatched: 7. Germline V lookup: CDR1 GTSNPN, CDR2 SVGIG (reference sequence). This CDR3 has 15 amino acids. The CDR3: CAWTGGLYGTDTQYF. DNA for the CDR3: TGTGCCTGGACGGGGGGGTTATACGGCACAGATACGCAGTATTTT.